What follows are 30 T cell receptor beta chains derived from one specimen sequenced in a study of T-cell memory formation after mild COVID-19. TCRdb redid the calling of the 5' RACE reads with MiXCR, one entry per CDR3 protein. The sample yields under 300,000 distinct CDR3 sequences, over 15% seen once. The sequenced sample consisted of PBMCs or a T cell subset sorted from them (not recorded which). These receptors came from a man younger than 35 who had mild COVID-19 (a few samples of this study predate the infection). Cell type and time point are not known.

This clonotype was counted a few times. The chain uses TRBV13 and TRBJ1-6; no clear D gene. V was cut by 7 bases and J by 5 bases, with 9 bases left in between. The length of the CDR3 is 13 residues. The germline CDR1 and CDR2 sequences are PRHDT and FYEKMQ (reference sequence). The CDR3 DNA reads TGTGCCAGCAAAGCCGGCAATAATTCACCCCTCCACTTT. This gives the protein CASKAGNNSPLHF.

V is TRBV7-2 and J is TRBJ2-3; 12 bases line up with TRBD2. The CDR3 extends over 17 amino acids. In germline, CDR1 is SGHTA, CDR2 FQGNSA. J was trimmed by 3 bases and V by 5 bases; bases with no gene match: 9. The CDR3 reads CASSELAGGPGTDTQYF. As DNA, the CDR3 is TGTGCCAGCAGCGAGCTAGCGGGGGGGCCAGGGACAGATACGCAGTATTTT.

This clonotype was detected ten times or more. CDR3: CASSLAGDVRGKLFF. For the CDR3, the DNA is TGTGCCAGCAGCTTAGCAGGGGATGTCCGCGGAAAACTGTTTTTT. J is TRBJ1-4 and V is TRBV7-9; D possibly corresponds to TRBD1 (5 bases). Germline CDR1 is SEHNR and CDR2 is FQNEAQ (reference sequence). Trimming took 0 bases from V and 10 from J, leaving 15 bases between them. There are 15 residues in the CDR3.

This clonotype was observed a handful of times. The CDR3 DNA follows: TGTGCTATTACACAGAACACTGAAGCTTTCTTT. Protein product: CAITQNTEAFF. The gene calls are TRBV6-2 or TRBV6-3 and TRBJ1-1; no clear D. CDR3 length: 11 amino acids. Germline loops: CDR1 MNHEY, CDR2 SVGEGT.

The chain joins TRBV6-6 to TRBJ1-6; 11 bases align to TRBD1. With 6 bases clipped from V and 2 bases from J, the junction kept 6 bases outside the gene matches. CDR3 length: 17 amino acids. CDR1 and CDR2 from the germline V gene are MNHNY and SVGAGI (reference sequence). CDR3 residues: CASRQGQGGTYNSPLHF. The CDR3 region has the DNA TGTGCCAGCAGGCAGGGACAGGGGGGGACCTATAATTCACCCCTCCACTTT.

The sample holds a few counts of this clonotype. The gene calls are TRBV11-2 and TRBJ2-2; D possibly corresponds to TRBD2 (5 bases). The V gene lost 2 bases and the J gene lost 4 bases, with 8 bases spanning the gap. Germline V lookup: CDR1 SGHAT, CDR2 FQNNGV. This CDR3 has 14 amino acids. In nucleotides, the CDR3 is TGTGCCAGCAGCTTATTCGGGATCACCGGGGAGCTGTTTTTT. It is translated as CASSLFGITGELFF.

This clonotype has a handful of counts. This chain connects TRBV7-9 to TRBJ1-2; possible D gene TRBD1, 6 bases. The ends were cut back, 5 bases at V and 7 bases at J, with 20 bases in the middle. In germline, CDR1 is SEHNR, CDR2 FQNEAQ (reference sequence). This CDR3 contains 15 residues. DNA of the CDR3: TGTGCCAGCAGCGGGGTGGGGGGCCTCGGATCTGGCTACACCTTC. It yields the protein CASSGVGGLGSGYTF.

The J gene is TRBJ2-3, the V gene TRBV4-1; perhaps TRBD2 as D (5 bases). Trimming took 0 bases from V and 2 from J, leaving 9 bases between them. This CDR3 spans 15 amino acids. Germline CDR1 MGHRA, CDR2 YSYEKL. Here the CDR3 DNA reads TGCGCCAGCAGCCAAGATCGACTACTCACAGATACGCAGTATTTT. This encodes CASSQDRLLTDTQYF.

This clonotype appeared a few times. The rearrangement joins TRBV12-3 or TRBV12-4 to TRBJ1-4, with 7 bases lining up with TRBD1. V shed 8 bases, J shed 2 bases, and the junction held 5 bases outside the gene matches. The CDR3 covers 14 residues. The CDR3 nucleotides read TGTGCCAGCGGACCAGGGGGTACTAATGAAAAACTGTTTTTT. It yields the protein CASGPGGTNEKLFF.

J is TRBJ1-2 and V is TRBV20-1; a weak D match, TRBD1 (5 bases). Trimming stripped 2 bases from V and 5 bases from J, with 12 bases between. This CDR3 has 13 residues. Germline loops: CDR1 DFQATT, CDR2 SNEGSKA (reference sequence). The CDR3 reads CSARWAGLYGYTF. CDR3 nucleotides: TGCAGTGCTAGATGGGCAGGGTTATATGGCTACACCTTC.

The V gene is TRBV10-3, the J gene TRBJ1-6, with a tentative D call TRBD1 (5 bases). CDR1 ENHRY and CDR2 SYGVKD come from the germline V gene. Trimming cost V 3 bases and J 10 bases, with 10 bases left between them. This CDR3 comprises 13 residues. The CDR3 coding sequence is TGTGCCATCAGTGACAGTGACAGATCACCCCTCCACTTT. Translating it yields CAISDSDRSPLHF.

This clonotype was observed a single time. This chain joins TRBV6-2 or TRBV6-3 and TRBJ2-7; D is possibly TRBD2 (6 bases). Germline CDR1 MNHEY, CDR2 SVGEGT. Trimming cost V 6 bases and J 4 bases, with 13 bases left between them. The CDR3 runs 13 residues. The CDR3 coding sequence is TGTGCCAGCAGGCGGACGGGAGTGTACGAGCAGTACGTC. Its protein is CASRRTGVYEQYV.

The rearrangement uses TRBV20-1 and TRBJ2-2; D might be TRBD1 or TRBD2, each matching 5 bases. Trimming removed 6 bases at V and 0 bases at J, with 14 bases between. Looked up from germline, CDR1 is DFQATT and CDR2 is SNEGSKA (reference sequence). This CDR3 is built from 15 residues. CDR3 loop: CSASRGAANTGELFF. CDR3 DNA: TGCAGTGCGTCGCGAGGGGCAGCGAACACCGGGGAGCTGTTTTTT.

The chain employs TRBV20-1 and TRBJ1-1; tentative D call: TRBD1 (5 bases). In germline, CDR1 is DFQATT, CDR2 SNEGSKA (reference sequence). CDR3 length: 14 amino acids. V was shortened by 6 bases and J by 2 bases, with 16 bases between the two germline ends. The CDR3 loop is CSAKGGRANTEAFF. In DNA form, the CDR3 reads TGCAGTGCCAAAGGTGGCAGGGCTAACACTGAAGCTTTCTTT.

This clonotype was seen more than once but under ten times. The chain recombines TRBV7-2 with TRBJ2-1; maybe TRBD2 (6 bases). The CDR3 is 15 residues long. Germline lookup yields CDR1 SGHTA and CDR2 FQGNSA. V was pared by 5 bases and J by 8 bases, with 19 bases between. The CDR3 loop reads CASSRSLAGRDEQFF. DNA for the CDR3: TGTGCCAGCAGCCGTTCGTTGGCGGGAAGAGATGAGCAGTTCTTC.

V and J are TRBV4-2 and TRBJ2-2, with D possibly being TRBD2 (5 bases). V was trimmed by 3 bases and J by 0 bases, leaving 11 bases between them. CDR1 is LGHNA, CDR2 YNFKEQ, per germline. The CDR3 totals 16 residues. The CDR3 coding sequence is TGTGCCAGCAGCCAGTTGGACTTAGCGAACACCGGGGAGCTGTTTTTT. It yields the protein CASSQLDLANTGELFF.

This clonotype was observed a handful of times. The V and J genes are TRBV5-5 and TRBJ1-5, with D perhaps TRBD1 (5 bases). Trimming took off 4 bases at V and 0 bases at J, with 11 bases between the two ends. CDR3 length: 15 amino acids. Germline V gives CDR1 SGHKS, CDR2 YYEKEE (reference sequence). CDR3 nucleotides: TGTGCCAGCAGCCGGACACCTAATAGCAATCAGCCCCAGCATTTT. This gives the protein CASSRTPNSNQPQHF.

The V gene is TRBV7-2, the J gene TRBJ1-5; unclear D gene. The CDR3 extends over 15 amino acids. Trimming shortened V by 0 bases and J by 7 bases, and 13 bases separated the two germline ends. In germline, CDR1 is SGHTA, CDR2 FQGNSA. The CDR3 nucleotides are TGTGCCAGCAGCTTAGCGATGGGGTTCGGCCAGCCCCAGCATTTT. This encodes CASSLAMGFGQPQHF.

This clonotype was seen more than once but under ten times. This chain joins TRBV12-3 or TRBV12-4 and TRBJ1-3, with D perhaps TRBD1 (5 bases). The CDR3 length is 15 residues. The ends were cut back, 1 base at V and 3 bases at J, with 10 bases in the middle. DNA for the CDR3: TGTGCCAGCAGTTTAGGGACACTGGTTGGAAACACCATATATTTT. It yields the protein CASSLGTLVGNTIYF.

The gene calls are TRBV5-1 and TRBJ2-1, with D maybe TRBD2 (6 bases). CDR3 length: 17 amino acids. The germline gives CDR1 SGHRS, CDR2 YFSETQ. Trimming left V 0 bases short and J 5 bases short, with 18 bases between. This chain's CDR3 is CASSLAPLARLNNEQFF. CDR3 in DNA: TGCGCCAGCAGCTTGGCCCCCCTAGCGAGGCTCAACAATGAGCAGTTCTTC.

CDR3 sequence reads: CASRRKRGGDETQYF. The CDR3 nucleotides are TGTGCCAGCAGGCGAAAGCGGGGGGGGGATGAGACCCAGTACTTC. The J gene is TRBJ2-5, the V gene TRBV6-5; the match to TRBD2 covers 10 bases. V was pared by 6 bases and J by 5 bases, with 9 bases of the junction left unmatched. CDR3 length: 15 residues. Germline V gene sequence: CDR1 MNHEY, CDR2 SVGAGI.

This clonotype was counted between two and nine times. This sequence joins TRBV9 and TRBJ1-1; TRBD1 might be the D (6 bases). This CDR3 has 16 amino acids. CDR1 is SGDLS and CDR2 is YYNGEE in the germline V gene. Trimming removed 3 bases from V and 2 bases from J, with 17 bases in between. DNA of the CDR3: TGTGCCAGCAGCGAGGGGGGGGGCAGACCAAACACTGAAGCTTTCTTT. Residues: CASSEGGGRPNTEAFF.

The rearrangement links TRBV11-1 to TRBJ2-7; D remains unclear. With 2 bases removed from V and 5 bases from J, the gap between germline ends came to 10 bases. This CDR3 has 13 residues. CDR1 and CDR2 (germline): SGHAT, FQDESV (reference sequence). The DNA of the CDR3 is TGTGCCAGCAGCTTACGGTACAGTCACGAGCAGTACGTC. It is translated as CASSLRYSHEQYV.

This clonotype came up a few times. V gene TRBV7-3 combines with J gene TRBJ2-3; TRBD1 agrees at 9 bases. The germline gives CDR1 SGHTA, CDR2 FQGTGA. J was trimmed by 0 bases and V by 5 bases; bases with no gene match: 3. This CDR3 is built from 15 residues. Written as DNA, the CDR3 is TGTGCCAGCAGCGTGGGGACAGGGAGCACAGATACGCAGTATTTT. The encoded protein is CASSVGTGSTDTQYF.

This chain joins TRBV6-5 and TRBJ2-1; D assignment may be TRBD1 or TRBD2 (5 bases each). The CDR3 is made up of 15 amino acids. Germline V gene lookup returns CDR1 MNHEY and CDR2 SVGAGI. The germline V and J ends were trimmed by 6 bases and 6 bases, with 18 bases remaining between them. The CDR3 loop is CASSRRFGAGNEQFF. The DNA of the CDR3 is TGTGCCAGCAGCCGACGTTTCGGGGCGGGCAATGAGCAGTTCTTC.

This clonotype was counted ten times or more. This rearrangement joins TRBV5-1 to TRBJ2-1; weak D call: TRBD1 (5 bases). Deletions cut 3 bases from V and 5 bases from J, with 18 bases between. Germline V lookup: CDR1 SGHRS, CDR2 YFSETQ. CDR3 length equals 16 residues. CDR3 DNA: TGCGCCAGCAGCTACGCCCGAGACAGCAAAAACAATGAGCAGTTCTTC. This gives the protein CASSYARDSKNNEQFF.

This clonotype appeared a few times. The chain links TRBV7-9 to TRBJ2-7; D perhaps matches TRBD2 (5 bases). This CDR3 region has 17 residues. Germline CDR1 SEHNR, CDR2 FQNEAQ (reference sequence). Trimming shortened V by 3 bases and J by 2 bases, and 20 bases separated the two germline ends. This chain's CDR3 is CASSFGGGKLTTYEQYV. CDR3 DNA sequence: TGTGCCAGCAGCTTCGGTGGAGGCAAGCTGACTACCTACGAGCAGTACGTC.

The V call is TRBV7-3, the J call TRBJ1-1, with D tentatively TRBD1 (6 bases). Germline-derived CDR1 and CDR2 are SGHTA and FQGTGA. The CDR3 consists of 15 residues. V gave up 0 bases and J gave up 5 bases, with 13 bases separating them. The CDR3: CASSLTRGEATEAFF. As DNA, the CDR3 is TGTGCCAGCAGCTTAACAAGGGGGGAAGCGACTGAAGCTTTCTTT.

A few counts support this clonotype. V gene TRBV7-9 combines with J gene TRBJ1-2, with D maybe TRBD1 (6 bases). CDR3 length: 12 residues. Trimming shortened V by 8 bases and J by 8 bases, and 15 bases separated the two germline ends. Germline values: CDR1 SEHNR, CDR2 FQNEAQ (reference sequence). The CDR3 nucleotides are TGTGCCAGCGGCCATAGGGGGTTAGGCTACACCTTC. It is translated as CASGHRGLGYTF. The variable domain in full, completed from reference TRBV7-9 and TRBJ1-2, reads DTGVSQNPRHKITKRGQNVTFRCDPISEHNRLYWYRQTLGQGPEFLTYFQNEAQLEKSRLLSDRFSAERPKGSFSTLEIQRTEQGDSAMYLCASGHRGLGYTFGSGTRLTVV.

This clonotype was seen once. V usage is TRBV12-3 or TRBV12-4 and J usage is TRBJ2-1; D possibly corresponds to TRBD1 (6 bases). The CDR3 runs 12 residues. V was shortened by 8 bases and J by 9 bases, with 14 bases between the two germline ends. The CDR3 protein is CASALRGSEQFF. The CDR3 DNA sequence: TGTGCCAGCGCCCTAAGGGGGAGTGAGCAGTTCTTC.